The entry below gives a single T cell receptor (beta chain) sequence along with its context. Sequencing used immunoSEQ multiplex PCR; TCRdb keeps in-frame clones, though not all of them. Of almost 55,000 clones listed, more than 90% were seen once; the top ten hold 2.5% to 3.5%. This entry is derived from a study of T cell changes during pregnancy in multiple sclerosis. Germline CDR1 is PRHDT and CDR2 is FYEKMQ (reference sequence). This CDR3 is 16 amino acids long. V lost 5 bases and J 2 bases, leaving 13 bases between the germline ends. The source is a female donor with multiple sclerosis, enrolled in a pregnancy study. The specimen was CD8+ T cells from peripheral blood mononuclear cells, collected before pregnancy. V gene TRBV13 combines with J gene TRBJ2-6; D is perhaps TRBD1 (5 bases). CDR3 residues: CASSPRGATGANVLTF. The CDR3 bases are TGTGCCAGCAGCCCACGTGGGGCTACTGGGGCCAACGTCCTGACTTTC.